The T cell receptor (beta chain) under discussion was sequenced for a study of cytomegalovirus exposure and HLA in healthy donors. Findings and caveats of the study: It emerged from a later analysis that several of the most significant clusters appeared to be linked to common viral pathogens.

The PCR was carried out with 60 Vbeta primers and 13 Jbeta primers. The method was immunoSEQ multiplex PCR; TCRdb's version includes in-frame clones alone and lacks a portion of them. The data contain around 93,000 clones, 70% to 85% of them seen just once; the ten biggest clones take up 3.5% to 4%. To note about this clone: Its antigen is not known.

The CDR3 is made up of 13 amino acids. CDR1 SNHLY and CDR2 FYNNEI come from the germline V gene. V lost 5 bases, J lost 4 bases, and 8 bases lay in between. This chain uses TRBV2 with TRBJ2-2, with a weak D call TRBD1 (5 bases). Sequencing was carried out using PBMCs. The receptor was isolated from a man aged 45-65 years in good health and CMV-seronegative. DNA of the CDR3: TGTGCCAGCAGTCGACAGCTCACCGGGGAGCTGTTTTTT. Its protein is CASSRQLTGELFF. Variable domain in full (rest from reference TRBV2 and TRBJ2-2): EPEVTQTPSHQVTQMGQEVILRCVPISNHLYFYWYRQILGQKVEFLVSFYNNEISEKSEIFDDQFSVERPDGSNFTLKIRSTKLEDSAMYFCASSRQLTGELFFGEGSRLTVL.